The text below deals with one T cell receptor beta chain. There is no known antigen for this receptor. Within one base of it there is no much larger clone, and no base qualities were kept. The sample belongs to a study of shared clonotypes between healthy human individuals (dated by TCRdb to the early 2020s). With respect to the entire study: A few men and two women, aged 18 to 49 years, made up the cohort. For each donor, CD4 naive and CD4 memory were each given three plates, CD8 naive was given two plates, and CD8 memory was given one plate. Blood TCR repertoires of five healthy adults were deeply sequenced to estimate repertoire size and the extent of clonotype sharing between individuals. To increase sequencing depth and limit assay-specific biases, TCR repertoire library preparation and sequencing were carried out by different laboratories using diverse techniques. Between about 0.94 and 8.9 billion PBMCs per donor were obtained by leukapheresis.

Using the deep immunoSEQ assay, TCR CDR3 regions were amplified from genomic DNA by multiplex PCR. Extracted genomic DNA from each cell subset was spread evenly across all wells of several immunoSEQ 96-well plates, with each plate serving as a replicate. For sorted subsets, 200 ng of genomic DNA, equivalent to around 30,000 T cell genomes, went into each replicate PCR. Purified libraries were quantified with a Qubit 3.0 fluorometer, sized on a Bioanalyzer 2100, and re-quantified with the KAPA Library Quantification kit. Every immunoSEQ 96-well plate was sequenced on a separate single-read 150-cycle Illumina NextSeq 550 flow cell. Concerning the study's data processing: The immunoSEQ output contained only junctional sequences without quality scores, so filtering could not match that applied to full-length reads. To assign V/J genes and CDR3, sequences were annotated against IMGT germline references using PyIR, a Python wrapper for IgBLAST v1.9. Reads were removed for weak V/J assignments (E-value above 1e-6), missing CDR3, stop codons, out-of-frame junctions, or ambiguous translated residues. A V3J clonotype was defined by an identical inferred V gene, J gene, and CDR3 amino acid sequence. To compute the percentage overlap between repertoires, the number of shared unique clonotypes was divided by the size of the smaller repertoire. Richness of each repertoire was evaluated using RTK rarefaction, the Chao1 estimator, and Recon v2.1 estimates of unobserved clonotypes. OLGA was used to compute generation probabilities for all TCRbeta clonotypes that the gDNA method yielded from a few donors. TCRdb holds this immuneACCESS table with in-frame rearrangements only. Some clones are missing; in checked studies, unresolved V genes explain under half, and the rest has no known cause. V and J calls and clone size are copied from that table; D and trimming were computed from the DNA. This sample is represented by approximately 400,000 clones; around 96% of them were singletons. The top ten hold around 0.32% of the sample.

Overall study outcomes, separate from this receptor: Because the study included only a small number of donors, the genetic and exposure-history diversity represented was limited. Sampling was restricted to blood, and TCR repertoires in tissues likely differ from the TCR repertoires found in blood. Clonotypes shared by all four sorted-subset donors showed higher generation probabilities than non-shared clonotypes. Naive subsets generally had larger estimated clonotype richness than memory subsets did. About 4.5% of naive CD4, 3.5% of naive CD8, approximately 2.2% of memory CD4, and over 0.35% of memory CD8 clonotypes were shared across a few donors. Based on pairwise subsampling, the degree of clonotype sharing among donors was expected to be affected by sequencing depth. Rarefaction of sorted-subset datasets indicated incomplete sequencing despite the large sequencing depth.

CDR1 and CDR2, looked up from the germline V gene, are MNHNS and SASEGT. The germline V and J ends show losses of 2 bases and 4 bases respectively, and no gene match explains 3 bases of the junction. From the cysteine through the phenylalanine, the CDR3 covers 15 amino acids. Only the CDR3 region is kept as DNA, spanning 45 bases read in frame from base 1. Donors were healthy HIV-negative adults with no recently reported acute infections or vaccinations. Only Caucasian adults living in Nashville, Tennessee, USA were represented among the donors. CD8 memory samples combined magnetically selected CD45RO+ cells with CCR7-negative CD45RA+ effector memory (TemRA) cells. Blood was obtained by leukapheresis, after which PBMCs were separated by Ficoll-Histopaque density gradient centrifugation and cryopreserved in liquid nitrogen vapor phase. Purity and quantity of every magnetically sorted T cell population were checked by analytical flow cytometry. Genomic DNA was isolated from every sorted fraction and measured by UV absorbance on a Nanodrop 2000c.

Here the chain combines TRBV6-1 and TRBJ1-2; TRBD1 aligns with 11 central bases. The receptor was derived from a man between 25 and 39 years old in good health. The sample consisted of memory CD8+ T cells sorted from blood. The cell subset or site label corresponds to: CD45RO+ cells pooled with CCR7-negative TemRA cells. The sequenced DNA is TGTGCCAGCAGTGAACCCGGGACAGGGGGCTATGGCTACACCTTC. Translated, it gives CASSEPGTGGYGYTF.